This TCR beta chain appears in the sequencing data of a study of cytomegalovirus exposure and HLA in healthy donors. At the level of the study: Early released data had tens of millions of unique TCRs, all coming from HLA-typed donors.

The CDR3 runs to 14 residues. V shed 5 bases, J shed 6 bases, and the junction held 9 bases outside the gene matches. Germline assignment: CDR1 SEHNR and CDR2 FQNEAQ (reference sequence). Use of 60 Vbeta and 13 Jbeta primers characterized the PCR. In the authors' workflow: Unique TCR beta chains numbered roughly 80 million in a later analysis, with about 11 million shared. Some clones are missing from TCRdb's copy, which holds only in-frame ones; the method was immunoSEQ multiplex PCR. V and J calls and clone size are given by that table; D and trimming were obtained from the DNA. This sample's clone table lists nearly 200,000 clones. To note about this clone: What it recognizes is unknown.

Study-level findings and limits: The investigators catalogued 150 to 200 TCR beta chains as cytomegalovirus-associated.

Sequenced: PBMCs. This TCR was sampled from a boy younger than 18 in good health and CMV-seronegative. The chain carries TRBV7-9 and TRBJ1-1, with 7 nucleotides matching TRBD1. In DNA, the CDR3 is TGTGCCAGCAGCATTCTAGACAGGGCCCCTGAAGCTTTCTTT. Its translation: CASSILDRAPEAFF.